This T cell receptor (beta chain) was sequenced for a study of cytomegalovirus exposure and HLA in healthy donors. PCR was performed using 60 Vbeta and 13 Jbeta primers. The protocol was immunoSEQ multiplex PCR, while the TCRdb copy is restricted to in-frame clones and leaves out a portion. The table has around 100,000 clones, over 60% seen once; the top ten hold about 5.4%. The junction had 4 bases not matched to a gene; V was cut back by 4 bases and J by 3 bases. The CDR3 is made up of 15 amino acids. Germline-derived CDR1 and CDR2 are MNHEY and SVGAGI. As to this clone: Its target is unknown.

Study-wide results and limits: Owing to their indistinguishability, certain V segments, notably TRBV6-2 and TRBV6-3, were excluded. Most TCR sequences proved rare, with some public TCRs found in many donors. CMV serostatus was the only recorded immune exposure for donors. A highly shared variant cluster was judged a likely technical artifact.

The J gene is TRBJ2-1, the V gene TRBV6-5, with TRBD2 matching 9 bases. The material sequenced was PBMCs. The sequence derives from a woman between 18 and 29 years old in good health and CMV-seropositive. This CDR3 reads CASSSIAGVYNEQFF. CDR3 in DNA: TGTGCCAGCAGTTCCATAGCGGGAGTCTACAATGAGCAGTTCTTC.